The rows below give T cell receptor beta chains drawn from one sample of a study of OX40 agonist ivuxolimab in advanced cancers. Profiled with immunoSEQ multiplex PCR; TCRdb holds only in-frame clones, not every one. The data show 60,000 to 90,000 clones, with around 88% seen just once and 0.76% held by the top ten. Here the sequenced sample was CD4+ or CD8+ T cells sorted from blood, taken in a trial of the OX40 agonist ivuxolimab. These receptors were collected from an adult with an advanced solid tumor such as melanoma, head and neck, liver or kidney cancer. The CDR3 runs from the conserved cysteine through the conserved F or W. Each record gives: V gene, J gene, CDR3 protein.

TRBV7-9,TRBJ2-7,CASSQGQVWPYEQYF
TRBV7-9,TRBJ1-5,CASSSGTNQPQHF
TRBV23-1,TRBJ2-6,CASRDSRSGANVLTF
TRBV19,TRBJ1-2,CASRSKVGGDPGGYTF
TRBV18,TRBJ2-1,CASSPEGWGEQFF
TRBV30,TRBJ1-6,CAWRRDRGVSPLHF
TRBV7-2,TRBJ1-6,CASTPDRASNSPLHF
TRBV10-3,TRBJ1-2,CAIRGVQGSPVNGYTF
TRBV19,TRBJ2-2,CASSIDSGTSGNTGELFF
TRBV2,TRBJ1-5,CASSEQTGIRQPQHF
TRBV6-4,TRBJ1-1,CASSEPGQGGGNTEAFF
TRBV11-3,TRBJ2-3,CASSPPTDTQYF
TRBV7-9,TRBJ1-4,CASSFGNGEKLFF
TRBV9,TRBJ2-3,CASSFRTSGGDTQYF
TRBV4-2,TRBJ2-5,CASSVGGGGGRQETQYF
TRBV10-3,TRBJ2-3,CAISPTGGETDTQYF
TRBV2,TRBJ1-3,CASSRGGYSGNTIYF
TRBV5-4,TRBJ2-2,CASSNRQGDSGELFF
TRBV5-4,TRBJ2-5,CASSSGRGRDGETQYF
TRBV28,TRBJ2-7,CASTRVDRGYEQYF
TRBV19,TRBJ2-1,CASSLRRRGHGEQFF
TRBV28,TRBJ1-1,CASSLLGGPEAFF
TRBV4-2,TRBJ2-5,CASSQVWIETGTREETQYF
TRBV28,TRBJ2-5,CASRPGGGAETQYF
TRBV28,TRBJ2-5,CASRRGQSFETQYF